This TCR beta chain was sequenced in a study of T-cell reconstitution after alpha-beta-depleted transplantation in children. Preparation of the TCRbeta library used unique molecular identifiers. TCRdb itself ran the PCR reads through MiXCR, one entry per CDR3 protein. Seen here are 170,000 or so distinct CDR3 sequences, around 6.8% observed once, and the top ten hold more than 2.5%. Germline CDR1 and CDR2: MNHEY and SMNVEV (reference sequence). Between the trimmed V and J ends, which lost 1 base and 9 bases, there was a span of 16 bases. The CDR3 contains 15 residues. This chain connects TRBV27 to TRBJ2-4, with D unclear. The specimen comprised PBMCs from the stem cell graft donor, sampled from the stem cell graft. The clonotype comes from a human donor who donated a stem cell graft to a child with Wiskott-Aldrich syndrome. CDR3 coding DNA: TGTGCCAGCAGTTTATTCCAGGCCCCGGCGGCCATTCAGTACTTC. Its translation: CASSLFQAPAAIQYF.